The 10 T cell receptor beta chains presented below share a single source sample, sequenced in a study of spatial heterogeneity in lung cancer. TCRdb re-analysed the 5' RACE reads in MiXCR, keeping a single row per CDR3 protein. Of about 36,000 distinct CDR3 sequences detected, 4% to 6% appear once; the ten largest clones hold 29%. Time point meaning: sample taken at primary tumor resection. The authors sequenced whole RNA from tumor, nontumor lung or frozen PBMC without sorting. The specimen was PBMCs, collected at surgery. These TCRs come from a female donor with early-stage non-small cell lung cancer.

At least ten counts were recorded for this clonotype. This chain connects TRBV29-1 to TRBJ2-5, with D possibly matching TRBD2 (6 bases). Germline V CDR1 and CDR2: SQVTM, ANQGSEA. With 6 bases removed from V and 5 bases from J, the gap between germline ends came to 13 bases. The CDR3 is 12 amino acids. The CDR3 here is CSVEGGVETQYF. As DNA, the CDR3 is TGCAGCGTGGAGGGAGGAGTGGAGACCCAGTACTTC.

This clonotype was counted many times. CDR3: CASSPAGTGYGYTF. In nucleotides, the CDR3 is TGTGCCAGCAGTCCAGCCGGGACTGGGTATGGCTACACCTTC. V is TRBV28 and J is TRBJ1-2; D possibly corresponds to TRBD1 (5 bases). Germline values: CDR1 MDHEN, CDR2 SYDVKM. Deletions cut 5 bases from V and 5 bases from J, with 15 bases between. The length of the CDR3 is 14 residues.

This clonotype has at least ten counts. The chain has TRBV10-3 and TRBJ2-7; 9 bases are a match to TRBD1. Looked up from germline, CDR1 is ENHRY and CDR2 is SYGVKD. The CDR3 is 13 residues long. After removal of 7 bases from V and 5 bases from J, the junction contained 6 bases not matched to a gene. CDR3 nucleotides: TGTGCCATCACCCGGACAGGGGCCCACGAGCAGTACTTC. Amino acid sequence: CAITRTGAHEQYF.

This clonotype was seen at least ten times. The gene calls are TRBV2 and TRBJ2-1; 10 bases agree with TRBD2. The trim removed 6 bases at V and 1 base at J, leaving 9 bases unmatched. The germline gives CDR1 SNHLY, CDR2 FYNNEI. This CDR3 is built from 17 residues. CDR3 sequence reads: CASRGAIAGGSYNEQFF. The CDR3, as DNA: TGTGCCAGCAGGGGGGCAATAGCGGGAGGTTCCTACAATGAGCAGTTCTTC.

This clonotype was found many times. The V gene is TRBV6-1, the J gene TRBJ2-1; 8 bases agree with TRBD1. The ends lost 2 bases at V and 8 bases at J; junction bases unmatched: 8. The CDR3 spans 15 residues. Germline CDR1 and CDR2: MNHNS and SASEGT. Here the CDR3 reads CASSEWTGWVDEQFF. The DNA of the CDR3 is TGTGCCAGCAGTGAATGGACAGGGTGGGTAGATGAGCAGTTCTTC.

This clonotype was seen at least ten times. The chain combines TRBV5-1 with TRBJ2-7; a weak D match, TRBD1 (5 bases). Germline V gene lookup returns CDR1 SGHRS and CDR2 YFSETQ. Trimming cost V 1 base and J 5 bases, with 16 bases left between them. There are 15 residues in the CDR3. Here the CDR3 DNA reads TGCGCCAGCAGCTTGCCGCAGGCATGGGGCGACGAGCAGTACTTC. Protein product: CASSLPQAWGDEQYF.

This clonotype was detected ten times or more. The chain is built from TRBV19 and TRBJ1-4; D gene uncertain. The V gene lost 6 bases and the J gene lost 0 bases, with 14 bases spanning the gap. The CDR3 contains 16 residues. Germline-derived CDR1 and CDR2 are LNHDA and SQIVND (reference sequence). The CDR3: CASRSRWRSTNEKLFF. The DNA of the CDR3 is TGTGCCAGTAGATCCCGGTGGAGATCAACTAATGAAAAACTGTTTTTT. Combining the CDR3 with reference TRBV19 and TRBJ1-4 gives the whole variable domain DGGITQSPKYLFRKEGQNVTLSCEQNLNHDAMYWYRQDPGQGLRLIYYSQIVNDFQKGDIAEGYSVSREKKESFPLTVTSAQKNPTAFYLCASRSRWRSTNEKLFFGSGTQLSVL.

This chain connects TRBV4-1 to TRBJ1-2, with a possible D match to TRBD1 (5 bases). With 1 base removed from V and 4 bases from J, the gap between germline ends came to 16 bases. Germline V gives CDR1 MGHRA, CDR2 YSYEKL. The CDR3 covers 16 residues. CDR3: CASSQGGRPSLYGYTF. As DNA, the CDR3 is TGCGCCAGCAGCCAAGGGGGCAGGCCATCCCTCTATGGCTACACCTTC.

Many counts were recorded for this clonotype. The gene calls are TRBV6-6 and TRBJ1-5; D is unclear. This CDR3 has 12 amino acids. The germline V and J ends were trimmed by 11 bases and 7 bases, with 15 bases remaining between them. Looked up from germline, CDR1 is MNHNY and CDR2 is SVGAGI (reference sequence). This CDR3 is CAGSAAGQPQHF. CDR3 bases: TGTGCCGGATCGGCGGCGGGGCAGCCCCAGCATTTT.

This clonotype was observed at least ten times. The chain links TRBV20-1 to TRBJ2-7; TRBD2 might be the D (5 bases). The CDR3 has 15 amino acids. The V end was cut by 0 bases, the J end by 0 bases, with 12 bases between. Germline V CDR1 and CDR2: DFQATT, SNEGSKA (reference sequence). CDR3 region: CSARDGGTFSYEQYF. CDR3 in DNA: TGCAGTGCTAGAGATGGAGGTACCTTCTCCTACGAGCAGTACTTC.